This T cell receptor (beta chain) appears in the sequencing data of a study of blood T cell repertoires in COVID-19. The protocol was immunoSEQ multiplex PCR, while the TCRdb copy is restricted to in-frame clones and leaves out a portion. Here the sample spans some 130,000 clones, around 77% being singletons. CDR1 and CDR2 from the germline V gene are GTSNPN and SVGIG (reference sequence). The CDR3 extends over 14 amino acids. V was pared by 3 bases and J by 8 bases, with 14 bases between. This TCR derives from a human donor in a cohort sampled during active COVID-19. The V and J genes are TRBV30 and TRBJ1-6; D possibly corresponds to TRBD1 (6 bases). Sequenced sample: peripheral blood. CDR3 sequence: CAWRGAARDSPLHF. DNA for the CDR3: TGTGCCTGGAGGGGGGCAGCGAGAGATTCACCCCTCCACTTT.